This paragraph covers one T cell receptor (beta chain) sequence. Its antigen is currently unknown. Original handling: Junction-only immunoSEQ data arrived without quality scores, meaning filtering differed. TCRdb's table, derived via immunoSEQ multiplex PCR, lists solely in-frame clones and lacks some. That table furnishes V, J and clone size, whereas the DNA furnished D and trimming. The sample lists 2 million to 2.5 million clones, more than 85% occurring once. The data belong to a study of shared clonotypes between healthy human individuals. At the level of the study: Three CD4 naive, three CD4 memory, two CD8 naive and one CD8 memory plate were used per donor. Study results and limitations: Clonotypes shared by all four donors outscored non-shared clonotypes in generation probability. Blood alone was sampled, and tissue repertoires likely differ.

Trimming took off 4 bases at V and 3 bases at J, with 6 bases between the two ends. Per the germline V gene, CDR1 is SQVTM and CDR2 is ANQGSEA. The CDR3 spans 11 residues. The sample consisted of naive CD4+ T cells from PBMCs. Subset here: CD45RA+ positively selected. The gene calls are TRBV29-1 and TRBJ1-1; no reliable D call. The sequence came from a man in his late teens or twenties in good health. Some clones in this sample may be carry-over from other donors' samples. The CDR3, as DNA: TGCAGCGTTGCCCCGGACACTGAAGCTTTCTTT. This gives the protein CSVAPDTEAFF.